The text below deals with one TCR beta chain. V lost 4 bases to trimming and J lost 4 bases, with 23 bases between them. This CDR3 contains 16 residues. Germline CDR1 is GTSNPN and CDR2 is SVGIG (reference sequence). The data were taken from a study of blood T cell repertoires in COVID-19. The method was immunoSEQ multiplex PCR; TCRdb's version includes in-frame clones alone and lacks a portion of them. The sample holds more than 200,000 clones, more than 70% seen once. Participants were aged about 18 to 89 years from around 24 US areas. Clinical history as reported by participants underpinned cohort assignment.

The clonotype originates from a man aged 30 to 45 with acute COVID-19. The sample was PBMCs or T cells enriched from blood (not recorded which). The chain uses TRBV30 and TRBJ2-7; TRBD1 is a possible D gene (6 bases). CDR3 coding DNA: TGTGCCTGGAATTCCATCCACCCGGGACACCGATACGAGCAGTACTTC. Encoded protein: CAWNSIHPGHRYEQYF.